The 14 T cell receptor beta chains below all came from one sample that was sequenced in a study of cytomegalovirus exposure and HLA in healthy donors. Libraries were prepared by immunoSEQ multiplex PCR; TCRdb keeps only in-frame clonotypes and omits some of them. Of about 100,000 clones in the sample, approximately 94% are singletons; the top ten hold 0.89%. Sequences were obtained from PBMCs. The origin of the receptors is a young woman in good health and CMV-seronegative.

The chain combines TRBV5-4 with TRBJ1-6; the D is unclear. The CDR3 consists of 15 residues. CDR1 and CDR2 from the germline V gene are SGHNT and YYREEE (reference sequence). V was pared by 4 bases and J by 5 bases, with 13 bases between. The CDR3 nucleotides read TGTGCCAGCAGCCCGGTTGCCAGGCATAATTCACCCCTCCACTTT. This encodes CASSPVARHNSPLHF.

V gene TRBV6-1 combines with J gene TRBJ2-6; 7 nucleotides match TRBD1. The CDR3 covers 17 residues. The J segment lost 2 bases and the V segment lost 2 bases, leaving 6 bases of the junction unmatched. Per the germline V gene, CDR1 is MNHNS and CDR2 is SASEGT. The CDR3 here is CASSEPLDRAGANVLTF. DNA for the CDR3: TGTGCCAGCAGTGAACCATTAGACAGGGCTGGGGCCAACGTCCTGACTTTC.

The chain uses TRBV11-3 and TRBJ2-1, with 14 positions matching TRBD2. V lost 2 bases to trimming and J lost 5 bases; unmatched junction nucleotides: 2. CDR1 is SGHNT, CDR2 YENEEA, per germline. The CDR3 is made up of 16 amino acids. The CDR3 spells CASSLMGLAGDNEQFF. The CDR3 bases are TGTGCCAGCAGCTTAATGGGACTAGCGGGAGACAATGAGCAGTTCTTC.

The rearrangement links TRBV5-6 to TRBJ2-5; tentatively, D is TRBD2 (5 bases). CDR1 and CDR2 (germline): SGHDT, YYEEEE. The CDR3 consists of 16 residues. V lost 3 bases and J 2 bases, leaving 17 bases between the germline ends. In DNA, the CDR3 is TGTGCCAGCAGCTCACGGGAAGAGGGCCTTCAAGAGACCCAGTACTTC. Translated, it gives CASSSREEGLQETQYF.

The J gene is TRBJ1-5, the V gene TRBV12-5, with a possible D match to TRBD1 (5 bases). There are 15 residues in the CDR3. V lost 6 bases to trimming and J lost 2 bases, with 14 bases between them. CDR1 LGHNT and CDR2 FRNRAP come from the germline V gene. CDR3 loop: CASGLGVTGNQPQHF. The CDR3 DNA reads TGTGCTAGTGGATTAGGGGTTACCGGCAATCAGCCCCAGCATTTT.

The chain carries TRBV19 and TRBJ1-2; D perhaps matches TRBD1 (5 bases). Trimming shortened V by 6 bases and J by 4 bases, and 15 bases separated the two germline ends. Germline V gene sequence: CDR1 LNHDA, CDR2 SQIVND (reference sequence). The CDR3 spans 14 residues. DNA of the CDR3: TGTGCCAGTAGGCGGGAAGGGGTCGGCTATGGCTACACCTTC. It is translated as CASRREGVGYGYTF. The full variable domain, completed using reference TRBV19 and TRBJ1-2, is DGGITQSPKYLFRKEGQNVTLSCEQNLNHDAMYWYRQDPGQGLRLIYYSQIVNDFQKGDIAEGYSVSREKKESFPLTVTSAQKNPTAFYLCASRREGVGYGYTFGSGTRLTVV.

The CDR3 spells CASSAGTGPQYGYTF. CDR3 nucleotide sequence: TGTGCCAGCAGTGCCGGGACAGGGCCCCAATATGGCTACACCTTC. The gene calls are TRBV6-5 and TRBJ1-2; 9 bases match TRBD1. V shed 5 bases and J 5 bases; nucleotides not matched to a gene: 9. CDR1 and CDR2 (germline): MNHEY, SVGAGI. This CDR3 has 15 residues.

This clone was seen a few times. The gene calls are TRBV7-2 and TRBJ2-2, with D unresolved. Per the germline V gene, CDR1 is SGHTA and CDR2 is FQGNSA. Trimming removed 7 bases at V and 7 bases at J, with 22 bases between. The CDR3 sequence is 16 residues long. CDR3 protein: CASTLRRFSQIGELFF. In nucleotides, the CDR3 is TGTGCCAGCACGCTTAGGCGGTTCTCCCAGATCGGGGAGCTGTTTTTT.

V is TRBV6-6 and J is TRBJ2-1; the D gene is possibly TRBD1 (5 bases). The CDR3 is made up of 16 amino acids. From germline, CDR1 is MNHNY and CDR2 SVGAGI (reference sequence). V was clipped by 0 bases and J by 3 bases, with 12 bases between them. The CDR3 here is CASSYSKQGVYNEQFF. Written as DNA, the CDR3 is TGTGCCAGCAGTTACTCGAAGCAGGGTGTCTACAATGAGCAGTTCTTC.

This chain uses TRBV5-8 with TRBJ2-7, with D perhaps matching TRBD1 (6 bases). Trimming shortened V by 5 bases and J by 3 bases, and 15 bases separated the two germline ends. Germline V CDR1 and CDR2: SGHTS, YDEGEE. This CDR3 spans 14 amino acids. CDR3 in DNA: TGTGCCAGCAGGAGGTCTGGGGGCAGCTACGAGCAGTACTTC. Encoded protein: CASRRSGGSYEQYF.

This CDR3 is CASSPRLARNNEQFF. The DNA for the CDR3 is TGCGCCAGCAGCCCGAGACTAGCGCGAAACAATGAGCAGTTCTTC. V is TRBV5-1 and J is TRBJ2-1; 8 bases align to TRBD2. V shed 4 bases, J shed 5 bases, and the junction held 8 bases outside the gene matches. This CDR3 is 15 amino acids long. CDR1 is SGHRS and CDR2 is YFSETQ in the germline V gene.

The chain couples TRBV7-9 to TRBJ2-7; 9 positions agree with TRBD2. The CDR3 length is 14 residues. Per the germline V gene, CDR1 is SEHNR and CDR2 is FQNEAQ (reference sequence). After removal of 5 bases from V and 3 bases from J, the junction contained 5 bases not matched to a gene. DNA of the CDR3: TGTGCCAGCAGCCCTAGCGGGATGGTCTACGAGCAGTACTTC. Amino acid sequence: CASSPSGMVYEQYF.

The chain uses TRBV15 and TRBJ1-2; 7 bases line up with TRBD1. Germline CDR1 reads LNHNV; CDR2 reads YYDKDF (reference sequence). J lost 2 bases, V lost 1 base, and 4 bases had no gene match. There are 15 residues in the CDR3. The CDR3 reads CATSRVDRANYGYTF. DNA for the CDR3: TGTGCCACCAGCAGAGTCGACAGGGCCAACTATGGCTACACCTTC.

The chain joins TRBV4-2 to TRBJ1-1, with a possible D match to TRBD1 (5 bases). CDR3 length: 12 residues. The germline V gene encodes CDR1 LGHNA and CDR2 YNFKEQ. V was cut by 0 bases and J by 11 bases, with 10 bases left in between. This CDR3 is CASSQDGGRAFF. DNA for the CDR3: TGTGCCAGCAGCCAAGATGGGGGGAGGGCTTTCTTT.